These 16 T cell receptor beta chains came from one sample sequenced in a study of Graves' ophthalmopathy and Graves' hyperthyroidism. Amplified TCR beta CDR3 regions were obtained using RNA transcripts as template. Second-round multiplex PCR followed a first-round RT-PCR using HTBI primers. Each CDR3 protein gets one entry after TCRdb re-called the multiplex PCR reads with MiXCR. Among 740,000 or so distinct CDR3 sequences listed, about 44% were seen once. Sequences were obtained from peripheral blood. The receptor source for this set is an adult man with Graves' ophthalmopathy.

A few counts support this clonotype. This chain joins TRBV27 and TRBJ1-5, with D maybe TRBD1 (5 bases). The V end was cut by 6 bases, the J end by 4 bases, with 13 bases between. The CDR3 is made up of 14 amino acids. Germline CDR1 reads MNHEY; CDR2 reads SMNVEV (reference sequence). CDR3 nucleotide sequence: TGTGCCAGCAGAGCGGGGGGGAGGAATCAGCCCCAGCATTTT. This codes for CASRAGGRNQPQHF.

CDR3 region: CSATRQGMSNSPLHF. Written as DNA, the CDR3 is TGCAGTGCCACTCGACAGGGGATGAGCAATTCACCCCTCCACTTT. The V gene is TRBV20-1, the J gene TRBJ1-6, with 8 bases aligning to TRBD1. Germline CDR1 is DFQATT and CDR2 is SNEGSKA (reference sequence). The J segment lost 7 bases and the V segment lost 6 bases, leaving 11 bases of the junction unmatched. The CDR3 length is 15 residues.

V and J are TRBV25-1 and TRBJ1-5; no clear D gene. Trimming left V 5 bases short and J 0 bases short, with 20 bases between. The CDR3 contains 18 residues. Germline CDR1 MGHDK, CDR2 SYGVNS. The CDR3 is CASSLSPEVSDSNQPQHF. DNA for the CDR3: TGTGCCAGCAGTTTGTCCCCTGAGGTCAGTGATAGCAATCAGCCCCAGCATTTT. Filled out from reference TRBV25-1 and TRBJ1-5, the complete variable domain reads EADIYQTPRYLVIGTGKKITLECSQTMGHDKMYWYQQDPGMELHLIHYSYGVNSTEKGDLSSESTVSRIRTEHFPLTLESARPSHTSQYLCASSLSPEVSDSNQPQHFGDGTRLSIL.

Many counts were recorded for this clonotype. The chain is built from TRBV2 and TRBJ2-5; D ambiguous. Trimming left V 3 bases short and J 1 base short, with 3 bases between. This CDR3 has 12 residues. CDR1 is SNHLY and CDR2 is FYNNEI in the germline V gene. The CDR3 loop reads CASSDLQETQYF. The DNA of the CDR3 is TGTGCCAGCAGTGACCTCCAAGAGACCCAGTACTTC.

V and J are TRBV9 and TRBJ2-5; D perhaps matches TRBD1 (6 bases). The V gene lost 0 bases and the J gene lost 2 bases, with 17 bases spanning the gap. Looked up from germline, CDR1 is SGDLS and CDR2 is YYNGEE. The CDR3 has 17 residues. CDR3: CASSVGLWQGHQETQYF. In DNA form, the CDR3 reads TGTGCCAGCAGCGTAGGGCTCTGGCAGGGGCATCAAGAGACCCAGTACTTC.

This clonotype appeared once. The chain employs TRBV6-5 and TRBJ2-5, with TRBD2 matching 10 bases. CDR3 length equals 18 residues. J gave up 7 bases and V 0 bases, and 14 bases lay outside the gene matches. Germline-derived CDR1 and CDR2 are MNHEY and SVGAGI. The CDR3 bases are TGTGCCAGCAGTTACTCGCTAGCGGGGGCCTCGCCATTCGGGACCCAGTACTTC. It specifies CASSYSLAGASPFGTQYF.

The V and J genes are TRBV7-9 and TRBJ1-5; maybe TRBD2 (6 bases). The J call may not be correct, given that the DNA end is closer to TRBJ2-3. Germline CDR1 SEHNR, CDR2 FQNEAQ (reference sequence). This CDR3 is built from 15 residues. The CDR3 reads CASSGLAGRQSTQYF. The CDR3 DNA sequence: TGTGCCAGCAGCGGGTTGGCGGGGCGGCAGAGTACGCAGTATTTT.

V usage is TRBV15 and J usage is TRBJ2-3; 10 bases line up with TRBD2. The CDR3 consists of 15 residues. CDR1 and CDR2 from the germline V gene are LNHNV and YYDKDF (reference sequence). Trimming cost V 4 bases and J 3 bases; bases outside gene matches: 4. CDR3 amino acids: CATSTGLAETDTQYF. CDR3 nucleotides: TGTGCCACCAGCACCGGACTAGCGGAGACAGATACGCAGTATTTT. The full variable domain, its missing parts supplied by reference TRBV15 and TRBJ2-3, is DAMVIQNPRYQVTQFGKPVTLSCSQTLNHNVMYWYQQKSSQAPKLLFHYYDKDFNNEADTPDNFQSRRPNTSFCFLDIRSPGLGDTAMYLCATSTGLAETDTQYFGPGTRLTVL.

The chain joins TRBV6-6 to TRBJ1-2; weak D call: TRBD1 (5 bases). Germline V lookup: CDR1 MNHNY, CDR2 SVGAGI (reference sequence). The V gene lost 2 bases and the J gene lost 2 bases, with 12 bases spanning the gap. CDR3 length equals 15 residues. CDR3 sequence reads: CASSYLGTSNYGYTF. CDR3 nucleotides: TGTGCCAGCAGTTACCTGGGGACCTCAAACTATGGCTACACCTTC.

This sequence joins TRBV25-1 and TRBJ2-5, with D perhaps TRBD1 (6 bases). Trimming took 7 bases from V and 2 from J, leaving 17 bases between them. Germline CDR1 and CDR2: MGHDK and SYGVNS. The CDR3 is 15 residues long. CDR3 residues: CASTPGASGQETQYF. The CDR3 bases are TGTGCCAGCACCCCAGGGGCGTCTGGTCAAGAGACCCAGTACTTC.

Of note for this clonotype: A junction end diverges from the germline sequence, so it may reflect a read error. The chain combines TRBV11-1 with TRBJ2-5, with TRBD2 matching 14 bases. CDR3 length equals 16 residues. Germline CDR1 SGHAT, CDR2 FQDESV (reference sequence). The CDR3 sequence: CAGSLGLAGVAETQYF. In DNA, the CDR3 is TGTGCCGGCAGCTTGGGACTAGCGGGAGTGGCGGAGACCCAGTACTTC.

This clonotype was detected a few times. V usage is TRBV19 and J usage is TRBJ1-1, with TRBD1 matching over 8 bases. There are 14 residues in the CDR3. J lost 4 bases, V lost 7 bases, and 8 bases had no gene match. Germline V gene sequence: CDR1 LNHDA, CDR2 SQIVND (reference sequence). The CDR3 reads CASKTGASGTEAFF. The CDR3 bases are TGTGCCAGTAAGACAGGGGCCTCGGGCACTGAAGCTTTCTTT.

As concerns this clonotype: At one end the junction does not follow the germline gene, possibly because of a read error. The rearrangement joins TRBV20-1 to TRBJ1-6, with 7 bases identical to TRBD1. This CDR3 region has 15 residues. From germline, CDR1 is DFQATT and CDR2 SNEGSKA (reference sequence). Here the CDR3 DNA reads TGCAGAGCTAGTGGAGGCAGGGGGTTGGATTCACCCCTCCACTTT. It encodes CRASGGRGLDSPLHF.

This clonotype turned up a few times. The V call is TRBV20-1, the J call TRBJ2-7; D gene unclear. Trimming cost V 3 bases and J 3 bases, with 9 bases left between them. The V gene's germline CDR1 is DFQATT and CDR2 SNEGSKA (reference sequence). This CDR3 is 12 amino acids long. The CDR3 DNA is TGCAGTGCTAGTAGTCGGCACTACGAGCAGTACTTC. It encodes CSASSRHYEQYF.

In its sample, this clonotype was seen many times. The chain joins TRBV10-3 to TRBJ2-5; D is possibly TRBD1 (6 bases). Germline CDR1 ENHRY, CDR2 SYGVKD. V lost 6 bases and J 8 bases, leaving 19 bases between the germline ends. The CDR3 runs 14 residues. The CDR3 here is CAISPATRGRTQYF. The CDR3 bases are TGTGCCATCAGCCCCGCCACCAGGGGCCGAACCCAGTACTTC.

Remarks on this clonotype: The junction departs from the called germline gene at one end, perhaps through a read error. The rearrangement joins TRBV10-2 to TRBJ2-7; D may match TRBD1 or TRBD2 (5 bases each). CDR1 WSHSY and CDR2 SAAADI come from the germline V gene. The CDR3 loop spans 16 amino acids. The CDR3 loop is CASSVEVTASFYEQYF. CDR3 coding DNA: TGTGCCAGCAGCGTAGAAGTGACAGCTAGCTTCTACGAGCAGTACTTC.